This is a list of T cell receptor beta chains from one sample in a study of cytomegalovirus exposure and HLA in healthy donors. The data were produced by immunoSEQ multiplex PCR, yet TCRdb's version contains in-frame clones alone and is incomplete. Of about 120,000 clones listed, 80% to 90% are singletons. The specimen was PBMCs. All receptors come from a woman younger than 30 in good health and CMV-seronegative. Both conserved end residues are part of each CDR3. D genes are given only for firm matches. Clone size is stated in some rows and not others, as once, few, many or a class when expanded.

D gene | J gene | clone size | V gene | CDR3 protein | CDR3 DNA
TRBD2 | TRBJ2-2 | . | TRBV9 | CASSGSSGSTSGELFF | TGTGCCAGCAGCGGCTCTAGCGGGAGTACTTCCGGGGAGCTGTTTTTT
TRBD1 | TRBJ1-2 | . | TRBV5-1 | CASSLGQGFDGYTF | TGCGCCAGCAGCTTGGGACAGGGGTTTGATGGCTACACCTTC
. | TRBJ1-2 | . | TRBV6-6 | CASSYRAGDGYTF | TGTGCCAGCAGTTACCGCGCAGGGGATGGCTACACCTTC
. | TRBJ1-1 | once | TRBV19 | CASSPHTGNYGTEAFF | TGTGCCAGTAGTCCTCATACAGGGAACTATGGCACTGAAGCTTTCTTT
TRBD2 | TRBJ2-5 | . | TRBV10-3 | CAISGTSVVQETQYF | TGTGCCATCAGCGGGACTAGCGTGGTCCAAGAGACCCAGTACTTC
. | TRBJ1-6 | . | TRBV30 | CAWSVRPDYNSPLHF | TGTGCCTGGAGTGTACGTCCAGATTATAATTCACCCCTCCACTTT
TRBD1 | TRBJ1-2 | . | TRBV28 | CASSPTTTGGEGDTF | TGTGCCAGCAGTCCGACTACGACAGGGGGCGAAGGGGACACCTTC
. | TRBJ1-1 | . | TRBV7-2 | CASSPPDRILTGVEAFF | TGTGCCAGCAGCCCCCCAGACAGAATACTAACCGGCGTTGAAGCTTTCTTT
TRBD1 | TRBJ1-4 | . | TRBV19 | CASKDRVRGEKLFF | TGTGCCAGTAAGGACAGGGTTCGGGGCGAAAAACTGTTTTTT
. | TRBJ2-2 | . | TRBV5-1 | CASSLVTKRNTGELFF | TGCGCCAGCAGCTTGGTAACTAAGCGGAACACCGGGGAGCTGTTTTTT
. | TRBJ1-4 | . | TRBV27 | CASSSRHDRGKTVF | TGTGCCAGCAGTTCAAGACATGACAGAGGAAAAACTGTTTTT
TRBD1 | TRBJ1-2 | . | TRBV28 | CASSFRQGGYGYTF | TGTGCCAGCAGTTTCCGACAGGGGGGCTATGGCTACACCTTC
TRBD2 | TRBJ2-5 | . | TRBV5-6 | CASSSAGVRLQETQYF | TGTGCCAGCAGCTCGGCGGGGGTGAGACTCCAAGAGACCCAGTACTTC
TRBD1 | TRBJ2-6 | . | TRBV9 | CASSPGTATPPGANVLTF | TGTGCCAGCAGCCCTGGGACAGCGACTCCCCCTGGGGCCAACGTCCTGACTTTC
. | TRBJ1-1 | . | TRBV30 | CAWSVSPPNTEAFF | TGTGCCTGGAGTGTGTCCCCTCCGAACACTGAAGCTTTCTTT
. | TRBJ1-5 | . | TRBV27 | CASSFEGRGNQPQHF | TGTGCCAGCAGTTTTGAGGGTAGGGGCAATCAGCCCCAGCATTTT
TRBD2 | TRBJ2-1 | once | TRBV5-1 | CASSASGNEQFF | TGCGCCAGCAGCGCTAGCGGTAATGAGCAGTTCTTC
TRBD1 | TRBJ1-4 | few | TRBV7-6 | CASSFQGASDEKLFF | TGTGCCAGCAGCTTCCAGGGGGCGTCGGATGAAAAACTGTTTTTT
. | TRBJ1-1 | once | TRBV5-1 | CASSLDRANTEAFF | TGCGCCAGCAGCTTGGACAGGGCTAACACTGAAGCTTTCTTT
TRBD1 | TRBJ1-2 | . | TRBV10-2 | CASRVQQGAYGYTF | TGCGCCAGCAGAGTACAACAGGGGGCATATGGCTACACCTTC
. | TRBJ1-1 | . | TRBV29-1 | CSGEVRGVTEAFF | TGCAGCGGCGAGGTCAGGGGAGTCACTGAAGCTTTCTTT
TRBD2 | TRBJ2-1 | . | TRBV9 | CASSPSGRRDNEQFF | TGTGCCAGCAGCCCCAGCGGGAGAAGGGACAATGAGCAGTTCTTC
. | TRBJ1-1 | . | TRBV27 | CASSLWGGASMNTEAFF | TGTGCCAGCAGTTTATGGGGGGGGGCCTCTATGAACACTGAAGCTTTCTTT
. | TRBJ2-5 | . | TRBV28 | CASSPPRGLSSQYF | TGTGCCAGCAGTCCCCCTAGAGGACTAAGTTCCCAGTACTTC
TRBD1 | TRBJ2-1 | . | TRBV6-1 | CASSEVWTGGNEQFF | TGTGCCAGCAGTGAAGTTTGGACAGGGGGCAATGAGCAGTTCTTC
. | TRBJ1-2 | . | TRBV7-9 | CASSLAEGGTNYGYTF | TGTGCCAGCAGCTTAGCGGAGGGGGGGACCAACTATGGCTACACCTTC
. | TRBJ1-5 | once | TRBV2 | CASSPGSGSNQPQHF | TGTGCCAGCAGTCCAGGCTCGGGAAGCAATCAGCCCCAGCATTTT
TRBD1 | TRBJ1-2 | . | TRBV6-6 | CASSYNEGAGYGYTF | TGTGCCAGCAGTTACAATGAGGGGGCGGGCTATGGCTACACCTTC
TRBD1 | TRBJ2-7 | . | TRBV4-3 | CASSQDPGQGPYEQYF | TGCGCCAGCAGCCAAGATCCGGGACAGGGTCCCTACGAGCAGTACTTC
. | TRBJ1-5 | once | TRBV6-5 | CASSTAGSNQPQHF | TGTGCCAGCAGCACGGCGGGTAGCAATCAGCCCCAGCATTTT
. | TRBJ1-4 | . | TRBV2 | CASSGGGATNEKLFF | TGTGCCAGCAGTGGGGGAGGCGCAACTAATGAAAAACTGTTTTTT
. | TRBJ1-1 | . | TRBV6-5 | CASSYRNTEAFF | TGTGCCAGCAGTTACCGGAACACTGAAGCTTTCTTT
. | TRBJ2-1 | . | TRBV11-3 | CASSLESLGSSYNEQFF | TGTGCCAGCAGCTTAGAGTCTTTGGGGAGCTCCTACAATGAGCAGTTCTTC
. | TRBJ1-5 | once | TRBV10-2 | CASSEDFDQPQHF | TGCGCCAGCAGTGAGGACTTCGATCAGCCCCAGCATTTT
. | TRBJ1-5 | . | TRBV28 | CASSRNQPQHF | TGTGCCAGCAGTCGGAATCAGCCCCAGCATTTT
TRBD2 | TRBJ2-2 | . | TRBV6-1 | CASSEPSGGAGGELFF | TGTGCCAGCAGCGAACCTAGCGGGGGGGCCGGCGGGGAGCTGTTTTTT
TRBD1 | TRBJ2-7 | . | TRBV28 | CASSPQSGQDYEQYF | TGTGCCAGCAGCCCACAATCGGGACAGGACTACGAGCAGTACTTC
. | TRBJ1-2 | . | TRBV5-3 | CARSKNGKWRYGYTF | TGTGCCAGAAGCAAGAACGGTAAATGGAGGTATGGCTACACCTTC
. | TRBJ1-1 | . | TRBV2 | CATQETNTEAFF | TGTGCCACACAGGAGACGAACACTGAAGCTTTCTTT